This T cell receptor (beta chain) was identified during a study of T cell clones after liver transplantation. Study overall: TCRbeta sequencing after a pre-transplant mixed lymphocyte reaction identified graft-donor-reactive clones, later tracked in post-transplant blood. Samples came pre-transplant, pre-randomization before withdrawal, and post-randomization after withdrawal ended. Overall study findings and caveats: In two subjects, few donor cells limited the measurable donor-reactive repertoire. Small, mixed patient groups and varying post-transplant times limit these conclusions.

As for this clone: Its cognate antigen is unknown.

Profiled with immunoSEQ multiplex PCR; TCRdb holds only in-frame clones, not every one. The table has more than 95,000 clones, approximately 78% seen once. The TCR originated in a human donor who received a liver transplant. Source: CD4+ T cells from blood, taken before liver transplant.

CDR3 DNA: TGTGCCAGCAGTGATCAGCGGCCACCTTACGAGCAGTACTTC. This sequence encodes CASSDQRPPYEQYF. V usage is TRBV2 and J usage is TRBJ2-7; D might be TRBD2 (5 bases). The CDR3 consists of 14 residues. Trimming cost V 3 bases and J 4 bases, with 13 bases left between them. The germline V gene encodes CDR1 SNHLY and CDR2 FYNNEI.